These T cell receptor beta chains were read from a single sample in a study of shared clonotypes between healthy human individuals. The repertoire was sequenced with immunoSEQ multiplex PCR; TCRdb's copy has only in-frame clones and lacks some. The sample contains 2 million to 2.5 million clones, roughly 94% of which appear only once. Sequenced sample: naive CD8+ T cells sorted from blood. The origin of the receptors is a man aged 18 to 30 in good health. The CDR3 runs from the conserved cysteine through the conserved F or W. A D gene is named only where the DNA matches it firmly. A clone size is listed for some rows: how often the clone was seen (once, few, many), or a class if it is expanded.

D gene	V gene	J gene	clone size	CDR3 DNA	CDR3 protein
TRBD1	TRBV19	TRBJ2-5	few	TGTGCCAGTAGTGTCGCCGGGACAGGGTTCGGGGAGACCCAGTACTTC	CASSVAGTGFGETQYF
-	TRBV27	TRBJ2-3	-	TGTGCCAGCAGTTTTTATTCCGGGGATACGCAGTATTTT	CASSFYSGDTQYF
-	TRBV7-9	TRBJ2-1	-	TGTGCCAGCAGCTCGCCCTCCGAATACAATGAGCAGTTCTTC	CASSSPSEYNEQFF
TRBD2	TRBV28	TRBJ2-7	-	TGTGCCAGCAGTTTGCGGGGGGGGCTCTACGAGCAGTACTTC	CASSLRGGLYEQYF
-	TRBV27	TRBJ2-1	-	TGTGCCAGCAGTTTAGGGCTAGCCAGCTCCTACAATGAGCAGTTCTTC	CASSLGLASSYNEQFF
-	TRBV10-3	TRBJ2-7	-	TGTGCCATCAGTGAGCGACCCGGAGGCAGGGGAGGGGAAGAGCAGTACTTC	CAISERPGGRGGEEQYF
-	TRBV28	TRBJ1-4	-	TGTGCCAGCAGATGGGATTCGAATAATGAAAAACTGTTTTTT	CASRWDSNNEKLFF
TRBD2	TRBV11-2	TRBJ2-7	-	TGTGCCAGCAGCTTACACATAGCGGGAGACACCTACGAGCAGTACTTC	CASSLHIAGDTYEQYF
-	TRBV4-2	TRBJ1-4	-	TGTGCCAGCAGCCAAGAGGCAGGGGAAGCAACTAATGAAAAACTGTTTTTT	CASSQEAGEATNEKLFF
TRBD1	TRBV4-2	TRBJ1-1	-	TGTGCCAGCAGCCAAGGAGGGGACAGGGGCTCGAACACTGAAGCTTTCTTT	CASSQGGDRGSNTEAFF
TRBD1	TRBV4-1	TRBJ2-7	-	TGCGCCAGCAGCCAAGCTGTACCTGGACAGGGTGGGATCTACGAGCAGTACTTC	CASSQAVPGQGGIYEQYF
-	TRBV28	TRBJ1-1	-	TGTGCCAGCAGTTTAAGTACCGAAGCTTTCTTT	CASSLSTEAFF
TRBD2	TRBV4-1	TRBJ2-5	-	TGCGCCAGCAGCGGTCTCGTGGTTCGGGCTAGCGGGGACCGGGAGACCCAGTACTTC	CASSGLVVRASGDRETQYF
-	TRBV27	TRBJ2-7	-	TGTGCCAGCAGTTCACCCTGGGGTCTAAACGAGCAGTACTTC	CASSSPWGLNEQYF
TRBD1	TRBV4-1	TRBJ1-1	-	TGCGCCAGCACGGTTGGGACAGCCCCAGGGACTGAAGCTTTCTTT	CASTVGTAPGTEAFF
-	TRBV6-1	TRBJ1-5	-	TGTGCCAGCAGAAAGGCGGCGGATTACAATCAGCCCCAGCATTTT	CASRKAADYNQPQHF
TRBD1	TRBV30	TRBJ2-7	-	TGTGCCGGGGACAGGGGCTCCTACGAGCAGTACTTC	CAGDRGSYEQYF
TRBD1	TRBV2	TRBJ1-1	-	TGTGCCAGCAACGGACAGGGGGGCACTGAAGCTTTCTTT	CASNGQGGTEAFF
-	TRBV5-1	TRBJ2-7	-	TGCGCCAGCAGCCTGAGGTTAGGACAGTCCTACGAGCAGTACTTC	CASSLRLGQSYEQYF
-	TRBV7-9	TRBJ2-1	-	TGTGCCAGCAGGGCAGCCTATAGCTCCTACAATGAGCAGTTCTTC	CASRAAYSSYNEQFF
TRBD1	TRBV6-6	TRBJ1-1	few	TGTGCCAGCAGTCAAGGACAGGGGTGGACTGAAGCTTTCTTT	CASSQGQGWTEAFF
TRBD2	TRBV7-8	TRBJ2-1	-	TGTGCCAGCAGCTCCCGGACTAGCGGCTCCTACAATGAGCAGTTCTTC	CASSSRTSGSYNEQFF
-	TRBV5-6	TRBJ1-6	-	TGTGCCAGCAGCTTGGGAGGGGGGGCTGGTTCACCCCTCCACTTT	CASSLGGGAGSPLHF
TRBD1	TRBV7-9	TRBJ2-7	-	TGTGCCAGCAGCTTGGGACAGGGGGCTTCGGGCGAGCAGTACTTC	CASSLGQGASGEQYF
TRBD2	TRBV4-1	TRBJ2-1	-	TGCGCCAGCAGAGCTAGCGGTTCCTACAATGAGCAGTTCTTC	CASRASGSYNEQFF
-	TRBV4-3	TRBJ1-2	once	TGCGCCAGCAGCCAAGATTTTACAAAAGCCTATGGCTACACCTTC	CASSQDFTKAYGYTF
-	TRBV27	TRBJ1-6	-	TGTGCCAGCACCCCGGGGGGCAGCTCACCCCTCCACTTT	CASTPGGSSPLHF
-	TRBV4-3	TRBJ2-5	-	TGCGCCAGCAGCCAGGCAGGGCGCCAAGAGACCCAGTACTTC	CASSQAGRQETQYF
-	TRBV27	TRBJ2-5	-	TGTGCCAGCAGTTTATCGTGGGAAGAGACCCAGTACTTC	CASSLSWEETQYF
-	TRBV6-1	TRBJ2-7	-	TGTGCCAGCAGTGAATTGAGTAGCAGCTTCTACGAGCAGTACTTC	CASSELSSSFYEQYF
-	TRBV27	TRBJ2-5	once	TGTGCCAGCAGTCTTCGGGATTCCCAAGAGACCCAGTACTTC	CASSLRDSQETQYF
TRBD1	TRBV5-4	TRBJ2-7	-	TGTGCCAGCAGCTCCCCAGAGGACAGGGGGCGCGCATACTACGAGCAGTACTTC	CASSSPEDRGRAYYEQYF
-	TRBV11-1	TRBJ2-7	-	TGTGCCAGCAGCTTTAGTAGCGGACCCCTCAGGTCCTACGAGCAGTACTTC	CASSFSSGPLRSYEQYF
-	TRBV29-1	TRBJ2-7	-	TGCAGCGGGGGGGGCGGAACTGGCCCAGGTTACGAGCAGTACTTC	CSGGGGTGPGYEQYF
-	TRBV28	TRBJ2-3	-	TGTGCCAGCACACGCACAGATACGCAGTATTTT	CASTRTDTQYF
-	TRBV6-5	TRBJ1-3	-	TGTGCCAGCAGTGCAACAGGGACTGGAAACACCATATATTTT	CASSATGTGNTIYF
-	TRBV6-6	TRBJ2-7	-	TGTGCCAGCAGTTACCGGAAAGGTTACGAGCAGTACTTC	CASSYRKGYEQYF
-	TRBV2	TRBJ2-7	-	TGTGCCAGCAGTGAGTACGTCCCACACGAGCAGTACTTC	CASSEYVPHEQYF
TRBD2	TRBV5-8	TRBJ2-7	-	TGTGCCAGCAGCTCTTGGCATCTAGCGGGAGGATCCTACGAGCAGTACTTC	CASSSWHLAGGSYEQYF
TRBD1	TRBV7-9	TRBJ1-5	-	TGTGCCAGCAGCTCCTCGACAGGGGCGAGCAATCAGCCCCAGCATTTT	CASSSSTGASNQPQHF
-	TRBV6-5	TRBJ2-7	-	TGTGCCAGCAGTTACTCGGAACCGAGCTCCTACGAGCAGTACTTC	CASSYSEPSSYEQYF
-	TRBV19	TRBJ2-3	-	TGTGCCAGTAGTATCAGCGCGAGCACAGATACGCAGTATTTT	CASSISASTDTQYF
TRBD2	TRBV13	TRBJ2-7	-	TGTGCCAGCAGCCAGACTAGCGACGTAGCCGAGCAGTACTTC	CASSQTSDVAEQYF
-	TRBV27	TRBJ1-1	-	TGTGCCAGCAGTTTTTTGACCCCCATGGGCACTGAAGCTTTCTTT	CASSFLTPMGTEAFF
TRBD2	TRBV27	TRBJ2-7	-	TGTGCCAGCGGGGGCCTAGCGGGAAAAGTCTACGAGCAGTACTTC	CASGGLAGKVYEQYF
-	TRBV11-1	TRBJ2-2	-	TGTGCCAGCAGCGGGGGACTGCCAAACACCGGGGAGCTGTTTTTT	CASSGGLPNTGELFF
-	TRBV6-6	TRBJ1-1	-	TGTGCCAGCAGCCTCACAGGGTGGGACACTGAAGCTTTCTTT	CASSLTGWDTEAFF
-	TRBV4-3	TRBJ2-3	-	TGCGCCAGCAGCCAAGAATTCGGAGCTGATACGCAGTATTTT	CASSQEFGADTQYF
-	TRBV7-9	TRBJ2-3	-	TGTGCCAGCAGGCAATATACAGATACGCAGTATTTT	CASRQYTDTQYF
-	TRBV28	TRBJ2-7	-	TGTGCCAGCCGTAGCTCCTACGAGCAGTACTTC	CASRSSYEQYF
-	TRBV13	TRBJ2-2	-	TGTGCCAGCAGCCGTGGACGCCTTGGGTCCGGGGAGCTGTTTTTT	CASSRGRLGSGELFF
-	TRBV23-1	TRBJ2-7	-	TGCGCCAGCAGTCAATCAAGGGGGGACAAGTACGAGCAGTACTTC	CASSQSRGDKYEQYF
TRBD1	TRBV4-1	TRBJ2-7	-	TGCGCCAGCAGCCAACCGGGACAGGGTGGCGAGCAGTACTTC	CASSQPGQGGEQYF
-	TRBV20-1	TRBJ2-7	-	TGCAGTGCTACAGAAGGCTACGAGCAGTACTTC	CSATEGYEQYF